These 16 T cell receptor beta chains were sequenced from one sample in a study of cytomegalovirus exposure and HLA in healthy donors. In the PCR, 60 Vbeta and 13 Jbeta primers were used. TCRdb's table, derived via immunoSEQ multiplex PCR, lists solely in-frame clones and lacks some. The sample yields 75,000 to 95,000 clones, around 90% seen once. Material for sequencing was PBMCs. The receptors here all came from a man in his late teens or twenties in good health and CMV-seronegative.

This clone has only a few counts. The J gene is TRBJ2-1, the V gene TRBV5-8; 10 bases fit TRBD2. V lost 4 bases, J lost 4 bases, and 5 bases stayed unmatched. The CDR3 sequence is 15 residues long. Germline V lookup: CDR1 SGHTS, CDR2 YDEGEE. The CDR3: CASSRSGRLYNEQFF. CDR3 coding DNA: TGTGCCAGCAGCCGTAGCGGGAGGCTTTACAATGAGCAGTTCTTC.

This clone was detected only once. V is TRBV7-2 and J is TRBJ2-7, with 10 bases matching TRBD2. The V and J ends lost 1 base and 7 bases, in that order; junction bases with no gene match: 10. Germline V gene lookup returns CDR1 SGHTA and CDR2 FQGNSA. The CDR3 loop spans 16 amino acids. CDR3 DNA: TGTGCCAGCAGCTTAGACCCACTAGCGGGATCTGAGGAGCAGTACTTC. Translating gives CASSLDPLAGSEEQYF.

The genes are TRBV5-1 and TRBJ2-5; the match to TRBD2 covers 8 bases. The J call is uncertain, as TRBJ2-7 better fits the DNA end. From germline, CDR1 is SGHRS and CDR2 YFSETQ. This CDR3 is 15 amino acids long. Here the CDR3 DNA reads TGCGCCAGCAGCTTGGTCGGGGGGGGGTCCTACGAGCAGTACTTC. Translation gives CASSLVGGGSYEQYF.

The rearrangement joins TRBV7-9 to TRBJ1-1; weak D call: TRBD1 (5 bases). The CDR3 consists of 16 residues. Germline V gene data show CDR1 as SEHNR and CDR2 as FQNEAQ (reference sequence). Trimming took 5 bases from V and 3 from J, leaving 19 bases between them. The CDR3 here is CASSPLAGTKDTEAFF. The CDR3 bases are TGTGCCAGCAGCCCCCTGGCGGGGACTAAGGACACTGAAGCTTTCTTT.

The rearrangement uses TRBV10-1 and TRBJ2-3; 12 bases match TRBD2. V shed 9 bases, J shed 6 bases, and the junction held 7 bases outside the gene matches. The CDR3 totals 14 residues. The germline V gene encodes CDR1 WNHNN and CDR2 SYGVQD (reference sequence). The CDR3 sequence is CASPGLAGRDTQYF. The CDR3 nucleotides are TGCGCCAGTCCGGGACTAGCGGGTAGGGATACGCAGTATTTT.

The rearrangement links TRBV5-1 to TRBJ2-7; TRBD1 aligns across 7 bases. The CDR3 loop spans 15 amino acids. V was clipped by 0 bases and J by 5 bases; unmatched bases: 8. Germline V gene sequence: CDR1 SGHRS, CDR2 YFSETQ. CDR3 loop: CASSLGQTRGHEQYF. CDR3 DNA sequence: TGCGCCAGCAGCTTGGGGCAAACGAGGGGGCACGAGCAGTACTTC.

Regarding this clone: The identical CDR3 is also encoded by other nucleotide sequences in the sample. This chain links TRBV5-4 with TRBJ2-6; maybe TRBD2 (8 bases). V was clipped by 4 bases and J by 1 base, with 15 bases between them. Germline CDR1 reads SGHNT; CDR2 reads YYREEE (reference sequence). The CDR3 runs to 17 residues. The CDR3 sequence: CASSLGGGRSGANVLTF. In DNA, the CDR3 is TGTGCCAGCAGCCTAGGGGGCGGGAGGTCTGGGGCCAACGTCCTGACTTTC.

This sequence joins TRBV6-1 and TRBJ2-7; 13 bases line up with TRBD2. Per the germline V gene, CDR1 is MNHNS and CDR2 is SASEGT. The length of the CDR3 is 15 residues. The V gene end was trimmed by 4 bases and the J gene end by 9 bases; junction bases not matched to a gene: 9. Here the CDR3 reads CASSGLAGGLDWQYF. The CDR3, as DNA: TGTGCCAGCAGTGGACTAGCGGGAGGCCTGGACTGGCAGTACTTC.

The J gene is TRBJ2-7, the V gene TRBV28, with 7 positions matching TRBD2. Germline V gene sequence: CDR1 MDHEN, CDR2 SYDVKM. The CDR3 is 18 amino acids. V trimming: 7 bases; J trimming: 0 bases; junction bases outside the gene matches: 18. This chain's CDR3 is CASNRASLGLSSSYEQYF. In DNA form, the CDR3 reads TGTGCCAGCAACCGTGCGAGCTTGGGACTATCTAGCTCCTACGAGCAGTACTTC.

The V and J genes are TRBV18 and TRBJ2-2; 7 positions match TRBD1. The germline V gene encodes CDR1 KGHSH and CDR2 LQKENI. V was clipped by 4 bases and J by 6 bases; unmatched bases: 5. The CDR3 is 14 amino acids. CDR3 sequence reads: CASSRRQGPGELFF. The CDR3 DNA reads TGTGCCAGCTCACGCCGACAGGGCCCCGGGGAGCTGTTTTTT.

The V and J genes are TRBV4-3 and TRBJ2-7, with D possibly matching TRBD1 (6 bases). CDR3 size: 14 residues. Germline V gives CDR1 LGHNA, CDR2 YSLEER. Trimming took off 4 bases at V and 0 bases at J, with 10 bases between the two ends. The CDR3 protein is CASSRQTGSYEQYF. The CDR3 DNA is TGCGCCAGCAGCCGACAGACAGGCTCCTACGAGCAGTACTTC.

This chain connects TRBV5-6 to TRBJ2-7; TRBD2 agrees at 8 bases. CDR1 and CDR2 from the germline V gene are SGHDT and YYEEEE. This CDR3 region has 15 residues. V lost 0 bases, J lost 0 bases, and 2 bases stayed unmatched. CDR3 bases: TGTGCCAGCAGCTTGGCGGGGGGGAGCTCCTACGAGCAGTACTTC. This encodes CASSLAGGSSYEQYF.

This chain links TRBV18 with TRBJ1-5; D gene uncertain. Germline assignment: CDR1 KGHSH and CDR2 LQKENI. V lost 3 bases and J 0 bases, leaving 12 bases between the germline ends. The CDR3 spans 16 residues. The CDR3 is CASSPIPVLSNQPQHF. The CDR3 coding sequence is TGTGCCAGCTCACCTATACCGGTCCTTAGCAATCAGCCCCAGCATTTT.

The rearrangement links TRBV6-6 to TRBJ1-1, with a tentative D call TRBD1 (6 bases). CDR1 and CDR2 from the germline V gene are MNHNY and SVGAGI (reference sequence). Trimming left V 6 bases short and J 7 bases short, with 12 bases between. This CDR3 has 12 residues. DNA for the CDR3: TGTGCCAGCAGCCCGAGGGGGGGTGAAGCTTTCTTT. It specifies CASSPRGGEAFF.

This sequence joins TRBV13 and TRBJ2-6; TRBD1 matches 9 bases. Looked up from germline, CDR1 is PRHDT and CDR2 is FYEKMQ (reference sequence). V lost 5 bases, J lost 0 bases, and 8 bases stayed unmatched. CDR3 length: 18 residues. CDR3 bases: TGTGCCAGCAGCCGACCGGGACAGGGAATCTCTGGGGCCAACGTCCTGACTTTC. Amino acid sequence: CASSRPGQGISGANVLTF. Full variable domain (missing parts from reference TRBV13 and TRBJ2-6): AAGVIQSPRHLIKEKRETATLKCYPIPRHDTVYWYQQGPGQDPQFLISFYEKMQSDKGSIPDRFSAQQFSDYHSELNMSSLELGDSALYFCASSRPGQGISGANVLTFGAGSRLTVL.

The chain couples TRBV2 to TRBJ1-2; D is perhaps TRBD1 (6 bases). Germline values: CDR1 SNHLY, CDR2 FYNNEI. V lost 3 bases and J 8 bases, leaving 16 bases between the germline ends. This CDR3 comprises 14 residues. CDR3 coding DNA: TGTGCCAGCAGTGAGGACAGCCCCTATGGCGGCTACACCTTC. Translated: CASSEDSPYGGYTF.